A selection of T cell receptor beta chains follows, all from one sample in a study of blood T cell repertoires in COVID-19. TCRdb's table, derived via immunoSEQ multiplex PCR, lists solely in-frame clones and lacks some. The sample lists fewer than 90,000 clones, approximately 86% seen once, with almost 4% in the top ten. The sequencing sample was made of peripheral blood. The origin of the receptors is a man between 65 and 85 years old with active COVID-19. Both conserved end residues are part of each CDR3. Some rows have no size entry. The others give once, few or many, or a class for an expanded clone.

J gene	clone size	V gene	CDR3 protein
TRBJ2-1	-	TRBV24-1	CATSDRTGGFNEQFF
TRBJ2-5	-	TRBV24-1	CATSDLGGGGETQYF
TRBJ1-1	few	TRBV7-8	CASSPWGDGNTEAFF
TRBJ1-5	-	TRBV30	CAWTLGQAQPQHF
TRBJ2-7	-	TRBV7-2	CASSLAHFAGMVGAPGEQYF
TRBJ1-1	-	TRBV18	CASSPPGRGANTEAFF
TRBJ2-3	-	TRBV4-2	CASSQNGGRGGPVRADTQYF
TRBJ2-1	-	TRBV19	CASSMLGLAGGGAYNEQFF
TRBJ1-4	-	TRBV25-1	CASSDGRGTNEKLFF
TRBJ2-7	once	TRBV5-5	CASSLGLAGTYEQYF
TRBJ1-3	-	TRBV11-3	CASSPERGLAGNTIYF
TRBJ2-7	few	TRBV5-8	CASSRGQGSYEQYF
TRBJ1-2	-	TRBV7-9	CASSLAVTGPMAF
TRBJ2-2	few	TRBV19	CASTTGGGTGELFF
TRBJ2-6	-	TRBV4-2	CASSQEASAGANVLTF
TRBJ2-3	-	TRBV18	CASSPSPPGTGGGTQYF
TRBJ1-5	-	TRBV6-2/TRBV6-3	CASSYSGGNQPQHF
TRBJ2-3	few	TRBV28	CAAGGVGDTQYF
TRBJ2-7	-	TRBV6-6	CASSYQPGQAYEQYF
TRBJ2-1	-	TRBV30	CAWSVLPGEQFF
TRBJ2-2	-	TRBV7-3	CASRGRTTLGGELFF
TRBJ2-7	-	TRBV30	CAWSGAGLYEQYF
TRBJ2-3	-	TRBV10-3	CAISAGGPSPTDTQYF
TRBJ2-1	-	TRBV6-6	CASSYQTWNEQFF
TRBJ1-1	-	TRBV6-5	CASTRANQNTEAFF
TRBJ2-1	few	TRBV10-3	CAIRSGWGDEQFF
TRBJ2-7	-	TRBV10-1	CASSKPAGTSGAYEQYF
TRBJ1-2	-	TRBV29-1	CSVDSGQEYGYTF
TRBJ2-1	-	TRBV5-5	CASRPLAGGLNEQFF
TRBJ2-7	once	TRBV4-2	CASSPDPTGSYEQYF
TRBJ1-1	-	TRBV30	CAWSQGGHGFF
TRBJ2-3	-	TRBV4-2	CASSRGTSGASTDTQYF
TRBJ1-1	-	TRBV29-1	CSAAPHRENTEAFF
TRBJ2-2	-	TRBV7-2	CASSRRKGGYTGELFF
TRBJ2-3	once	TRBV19	CASSMTGTSGPGDTQYF
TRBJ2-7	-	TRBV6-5	CASSYNLGTTGQYF
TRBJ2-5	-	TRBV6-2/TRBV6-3	CASSYVPGGRQETQYF
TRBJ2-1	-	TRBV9	CASSSLAGPYNEQFF
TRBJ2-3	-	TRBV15	CATSRAGGDTQYF
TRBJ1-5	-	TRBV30	CAAQTTGGQQPQHF
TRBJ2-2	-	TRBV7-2	CASSPSPSGTGELFF
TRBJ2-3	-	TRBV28	CALGVAGGGTQYF
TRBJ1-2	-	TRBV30	CAWSKGIAGLSGYTF
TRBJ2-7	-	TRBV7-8	CASRPRGAAFEQYF
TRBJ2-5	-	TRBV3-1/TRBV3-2	CASSHRTGGEETQYF
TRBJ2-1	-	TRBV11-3	CASSQGAASNEQFF
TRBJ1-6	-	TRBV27	CASSPSLGGPPSYNSPLHF
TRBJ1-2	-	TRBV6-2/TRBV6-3	CASSYSGRVEYGYTF
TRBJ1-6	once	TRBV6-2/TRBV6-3	CASSWGGGNSPLHF
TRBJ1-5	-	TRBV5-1	CASSPTGNQPQHF
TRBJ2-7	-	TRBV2	CASSALAGVTYEQYF
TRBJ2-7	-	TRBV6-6	CASSRQGPSEQYF
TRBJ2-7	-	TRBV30	CAWRGTPYEQYF
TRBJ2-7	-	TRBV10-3	CAISEFRDEQYF
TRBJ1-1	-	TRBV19	CASSIGTGWTEAFF